This entry features one T cell receptor beta chain sequence. In the source study's methods: Amplification of reference gene primers provided the estimated nucleated cell counts. Assay: immunoSEQ multiplex PCR; the TCRdb copy retains only in-frame clones and omits some. The V and J calls and the clone size are those of that table, but D and trimming were determined from the DNA. The data show a few hundred thousand clones, about nine tenths seen once. Those enrolled in Seattle joined during active infection and were followed longitudinally afterward. The germline CDR1 and CDR2 sequences are SNHLY and FYNNEI. This CDR3 has 14 residues. Trimming stripped 5 bases from V and 7 bases from J, with 15 bases between. The data were taken from a study of blood T cell repertoires in COVID-19. Across the study: Samples came from the United States, Italy and Spain, spanning acute and convalescent COVID-19. The analysed material was cDNA or gDNA that came from T cells, B-cell-depleted T cells, or PBMCs.

The rearrangement uses TRBV2 and TRBJ1-3; a possible D gene is TRBD1 (6 bases). The clonotype was recovered from a woman aged 25 to 39 with COVID-19, enrolled during active disease. Sequenced sample: peripheral blood. The CDR3 DNA reads as TGTGCCAGCAGTACCACAGGGCTCCGCAACACCATATATTTT. Encoded protein: CASSTTGLRNTIYF.